The 32 T cell receptor beta chains presented below share a single source sample, sequenced in a study of a mutant IDH1 vaccine in newly diagnosed glioma. Time point of the sample: week 35, safety follow-up. Doses comprised 300 ug of mutant IDH1 20-mer peptide each, plus topical imiquimod. These receptors' antigens are unknown. The method was immunoSEQ multiplex PCR; TCRdb's version includes in-frame clones alone and lacks a portion of them. The table includes tens of thousands of clones, roughly 80% detected once. The sequenced sample was PBMCs, obtained from a glioma patient whose treatment included an IDH1 peptide vaccine. These TCRs come from a man aged 40-49 years with glioma.

V usage is TRBV6-1 and J usage is TRBJ2-6, with D perhaps given as TRBD1 or TRBD2 (5 bases each). Germline V gives CDR1 MNHNS, CDR2 SASEGT. This CDR3 is built from 16 residues. Trimming removed 4 bases at V and 5 bases at J, with 15 bases between. The CDR3 DNA sequence: TGTGCCAGCAGTGGGGGGACGTCGTCGAGGGCCAACGTCCTGACTTTC. Translating gives CASSGGTSSRANVLTF.

This clone occurred a few times. The chain is built from TRBV27 and TRBJ1-2, with D unresolved. Per the germline V gene, CDR1 is MNHEY and CDR2 is SMNVEV (reference sequence). CDR3 length equals 17 residues. V was shortened by 0 bases and J by 5 bases, with 19 bases between the two germline ends. CDR3 sequence reads: CASSLSWASSLWYGYTF. As DNA, the CDR3 is TGTGCCAGCAGTTTATCTTGGGCCTCCTCTCTCTGGTATGGCTACACCTTC.

CDR3 amino acids: CASSYRGRVYGYTF. In DNA, the CDR3 is TGTGCCAGCAGTTACAGGGGGCGCGTCTATGGCTACACCTTC. The J gene is TRBJ1-2, the V gene TRBV28; TRBD1 matches at 9 bases. CDR3 length: 14 residues. Germline V gene lookup returns CDR1 MDHEN and CDR2 SYDVKM. The V segment lost 4 bases and the J segment 4 bases; nucleotides outside the gene matches: 4.

The V and J genes are TRBV7-9 and TRBJ2-5, with 12 bases lining up with TRBD2. The CDR3 length is 15 residues. In germline, CDR1 is SEHNR, CDR2 FQNEAQ (reference sequence). V was clipped by 5 bases and J by 5 bases; unmatched bases: 6. CDR3 in amino acids: CASSQGLAGRETQYF. In DNA, the CDR3 is TGTGCCAGCAGCCAAGGACTAGCGGGGAGGGAGACCCAGTACTTC.

The chain has TRBV7-8 and TRBJ2-5, with D tentatively TRBD1 or TRBD2 (5 bases each). There are 16 residues in the CDR3. Trimming shortened V by 7 bases and J by 7 bases, and 25 bases separated the two germline ends. Germline CDR1 is SGHVS and CDR2 is FQNEAQ. Here the CDR3 reads CASNSEGSRSRVTQYF. The CDR3 DNA reads as TGTGCCAGCAACTCAGAGGGTTCCCGAAGCAGGGTGACCCAGTACTTC.

This clone was seen a handful of times. The J gene is TRBJ1-1, the V gene TRBV7-8, with D uncertain. CDR3 size: 14 residues. V shed 5 bases and J shed 4 bases, with 14 bases lying between them. Germline V gene data show CDR1 as SGHVS and CDR2 as FQNEAQ. The chain's CDR3 is CASSPRAGGTEAFF. CDR3 nucleotide sequence: TGTGCCAGCAGCCCCCGGGCGGGCGGCACTGAAGCTTTCTTT.

This rearrangement joins TRBV7-2 to TRBJ2-3, with D unresolved. CDR3 length: 12 residues. Between the trimmed V and J ends, which lost 4 bases and 2 bases, there was a span of 4 bases. From germline, CDR1 is SGHTA and CDR2 FQGNSA. CDR3 bases: TGTGCCAGCAGCTCGACCACAGATACGCAGTATTTT. This codes for CASSSTTDTQYF.

The genes are TRBV30 and TRBJ2-7; D remains ambiguous. The CDR3 is 12 amino acids. V was shortened by 4 bases and J by 7 bases, with 14 bases between the two germline ends. Germline V gives CDR1 GTSNPN, CDR2 SVGIG (reference sequence). CDR3 protein: CAWTPPVGEQYF. CDR3 coding DNA: TGTGCCTGGACCCCTCCGGTAGGGGAGCAGTACTTC.

The table lists this clone with a few counts. The chain employs TRBV19 and TRBJ1-1; possible D gene TRBD1, 6 bases. This CDR3 is 17 amino acids long. V shed 3 bases and J shed 3 bases, with 20 bases lying between them. Per the germline V gene, CDR1 is LNHDA and CDR2 is SQIVND (reference sequence). This CDR3 reads CASSIVWAGARDTEAFF. In DNA, the CDR3 is TGTGCCAGTAGTATTGTTTGGGCAGGGGCGCGTGACACTGAAGCTTTCTTT.

The chain couples TRBV5-4 to TRBJ2-1; possibly TRBD2 for D (6 bases). The V end lost 3 bases, the J end lost 1 base, and 14 bases lay between the germline ends. This CDR3 is 16 amino acids long. Germline-derived CDR1 and CDR2 are SGHNT and YYREEE (reference sequence). The CDR3 DNA follows: TGTGCCAGCAGCTCCCCGAGGGCGGGGTCCTACAATGAGCAGTTCTTC. This gives the protein CASSSPRAGSYNEQFF.

A few counts support this clone. The V and J genes are TRBV5-4 and TRBJ1-1, with D maybe TRBD1 (5 bases). This CDR3 contains 15 residues. V was pared by 5 bases and J by 3 bases, with 17 bases between. In germline, CDR1 is SGHNT, CDR2 YYREEE (reference sequence). The CDR3 loop reads CASREGRVGDTEAFF. CDR3 coding DNA: TGTGCCAGCAGGGAAGGCAGGGTAGGAGACACTGAAGCTTTCTTT.

The chain employs TRBV28 and TRBJ2-7; 10 bases are shared with TRBD2. J gave up 4 bases and V 6 bases, and 12 bases lay outside the gene matches. The CDR3 totals 16 residues. Germline V gene sequence: CDR1 MDHEN, CDR2 SYDVKM. In nucleotides, the CDR3 is TGTGCCAGCAGCCCACCGGGACTAGCGAGGACGTACGAGCAGTACTTC. It specifies CASSPPGLARTYEQYF.

This clone appeared once. The genes are TRBV30 and TRBJ2-6, with 9 nucleotides matching TRBD1. CDR1 is GTSNPN and CDR2 is SVGIG in the germline V gene (reference sequence). The CDR3 loop spans 14 amino acids. With V trimmed by 5 bases and J by 1 base, 0 bases remained unmatched. In DNA form, the CDR3 reads TGTGCCTGGGGGACAGGGTCTGGGGCCAACGTCCTGACTTTC. It specifies CAWGTGSGANVLTF.

A remark on this clone: Different DNA sequences within this sample yield the same CDR3. The chain employs TRBV7-9 and TRBJ2-7; 8 nucleotides agree with TRBD2. CDR1 SEHNR and CDR2 FQNEAQ come from the germline V gene (reference sequence). The length of the CDR3 is 13 residues. V gave up 3 bases and J gave up 3 bases; unmatched junction bases: 1. CDR3 nucleotides: TGTGCCAGCAGCTTGGCGGGGGGCTACGAGCAGTACTTC. This sequence encodes CASSLAGGYEQYF.

The chain joins TRBV7-3 to TRBJ1-2; D is uncertain. Germline V gene sequence: CDR1 SGHTA, CDR2 FQGTGA. V was clipped by 3 bases and J by 3 bases, with 11 bases between them. The CDR3 has 14 amino acids. The CDR3 loop reads CASSLYGSHYGYTF. In DNA form, the CDR3 reads TGTGCCAGCAGCTTGTACGGGTCCCACTATGGCTACACCTTC.

The chain employs TRBV6-1 and TRBJ2-7; 8 bases agree with TRBD1. The CDR3 contains 14 residues. The V segment lost 6 bases and the J segment 2 bases; nucleotides outside the gene matches: 6. Germline CDR1 is MNHNS and CDR2 is SASEGT. The CDR3 DNA follows: TGTGCCAGCAGGCGACAGGGGTCGCCCTACGAGCAGTACTTC. It is translated as CASRRQGSPYEQYF.

This clone is a singleton in its sample. This sequence joins TRBV30 and TRBJ1-2; D unresolved. The length of the CDR3 is 13 residues. Germline assignment: CDR1 GTSNPN and CDR2 SVGIG (reference sequence). The V gene lost 2 bases and the J gene lost 7 bases, with 14 bases spanning the gap. The CDR3 sequence is CAWSRPVGGGYTF. The DNA for the CDR3 is TGTGCCTGGAGTCGCCCAGTGGGTGGTGGCTACACCTTC.

In its sample, this clone was seen a few times. The chain couples TRBV27 to TRBJ1-2, with D perhaps matching TRBD1 (5 bases). The V end lost 2 bases, the J end lost 8 bases, and 12 bases lay between the germline ends. Looked up from germline, CDR1 is MNHEY and CDR2 is SMNVEV (reference sequence). The CDR3 is 13 amino acids. The chain's CDR3 is CASSLLRGAGYTF. The DNA of the CDR3 is TGTGCCAGCAGTTTACTTCGAGGGGCCGGCTACACCTTC.

This clone was detected only once. J is TRBJ2-7 and V is TRBV18; D tentatively reads TRBD1 or TRBD2 (5 bases each). There are 15 residues in the CDR3. The germline V gene has CDR1 KGHSH and CDR2 LQKENI. V was cut by 0 bases and J by 3 bases, with 12 bases left in between. The CDR3 coding sequence is TGTGCCAGCTCACCACCGGGACCTGGAGACTACGAGCAGTACTTC. Residues: CASSPPGPGDYEQYF.

This clone was counted only a few times. The V call is TRBV7-9, the J call TRBJ2-1; D remains ambiguous. The CDR3 runs 12 residues. Trimming cost V 4 bases and J 8 bases, with 9 bases left between them. The germline CDR1 and CDR2 sequences are SEHNR and FQNEAQ (reference sequence). This CDR3 is CASSYQTYEQFF. The DNA of the CDR3 is TGTGCCAGCAGCTATCAGACTTATGAGCAGTTCTTC.

This chain links TRBV29-1 with TRBJ2-5; either TRBD1 or TRBD2 may supply D (5 bases each). The J call may be wrong; the DNA end is better matched by TRBJ2-7. The germline V gene has CDR1 SQVTM and CDR2 ANQGSEA. CDR3 length: 13 amino acids. The CDR3 here is CSVRQTWGSEQYF. The DNA of the CDR3 is TGCAGCGTTCGGCAGACATGGGGGAGCGAGCAGTACTTC.

V is TRBV19 and J is TRBJ2-7; tentative D call: TRBD1 (6 bases). Per germline, CDR1 LNHDA and CDR2 SQIVND (reference sequence). Trimming took 5 bases from V and 1 from J, leaving 9 bases between them. The CDR3 is 13 residues long. The CDR3 coding sequence is TGTGCCAGTAGTCCAACAGGGTCCTACGAGCAGTACTTC. It is translated as CASSPTGSYEQYF. The full variable domain, its missing parts supplied by reference TRBV19 and TRBJ2-7, is DGGITQSPKYLFRKEGQNVTLSCEQNLNHDAMYWYRQDPGQGLRLIYYSQIVNDFQKGDIAEGYSVSREKKESFPLTVTSAQKNPTAFYLCASSPTGSYEQYFGPGTRLTVT.

The chain has TRBV28 and TRBJ1-2; no reliable D call. CDR1 and CDR2 from the germline V gene are MDHEN and SYDVKM. Between the trimmed V and J ends, which lost 8 bases and 8 bases, there was a span of 6 bases. This CDR3 has 9 amino acids. CDR3 nucleotides: TGTGCCAGCGGGTGGGGCTACACCTTC. Protein sequence: CASGWGYTF.

The rearrangement links TRBV12-5 to TRBJ2-7, with 8 positions matching TRBD1. The CDR3 consists of 18 residues. Germline V gene lookup returns CDR1 LGHNT and CDR2 FRNRAP. With V trimmed by 0 bases and J by 2 bases, 12 bases remained unmatched. The CDR3 DNA reads as TGTGCTAGTGGTTTGGTCGTCTCCCTACAGGGGGTCCCCTACGAGCAGTACTTC. Encoded protein: CASGLVVSLQGVPYEQYF.

The V and J genes are TRBV7-9 and TRBJ2-7, with 12 bases fitting TRBD1. This CDR3 has 15 residues. Germline V gene data show CDR1 as SEHNR and CDR2 as FQNEAQ (reference sequence). The V and J ends lost 1 base and 6 bases, in that order; junction bases with no gene match: 4. CDR3 coding DNA: TGTGCCAGCAGCTTAGGGGGGACAGGGGGCTCCGAGCAGTACTTC. It yields the protein CASSLGGTGGSEQYF. Based on the CDR3 plus reference TRBV7-9 and TRBJ2-7, the full variable domain is DTGVSQNPRHKITKRGQNVTFRCDPISEHNRLYWYRQTLGQGPEFLTYFQNEAQLEKSRLLSDRFSAERPKGSFSTLEIQRTEQGDSAMYLCASSLGGTGGSEQYFGPGTRLTVT.

This clone was counted a single time. For the CDR3, the DNA is TGTGCCATCAGTGAGAGGGAATCGACCGGGGAGCTGTTTTTT. This codes for CAISERESTGELFF. This chain connects TRBV10-3 to TRBJ2-2, with D uncertain. The V end lost 2 bases, the J end lost 5 bases, and 9 bases lay between the germline ends. This CDR3 is built from 14 residues. The germline V gene encodes CDR1 ENHRY and CDR2 SYGVKD.

The chain recombines TRBV28 with TRBJ1-2; TRBD1 is a possible D gene (5 bases). V lost 8 bases and J 2 bases, leaving 15 bases between the germline ends. CDR1 MDHEN and CDR2 SYDVKM come from the germline V gene. CDR3 size: 14 residues. DNA of the CDR3: TGTGCCAGCGGGGGGTCGGGTGGAAACTATGGCTACACCTTC. Its protein is CASGGSGGNYGYTF.

The chain has TRBV27 and TRBJ2-7; 14 positions agree with TRBD2. The V segment lost 5 bases and the J segment 2 bases; nucleotides outside the gene matches: 8. CDR1 and CDR2 (germline): MNHEY, SMNVEV (reference sequence). This CDR3 spans 17 amino acids. The CDR3 nucleotides are TGTGCCAGCAGTCCCGGGACTAGCGGGGGTTCCCCCTACGAGCAGTACTTC. Translation gives CASSPGTSGGSPYEQYF.

This clone has just a few counts. The chain couples TRBV7-2 to TRBJ2-2; unclear D gene. With 3 bases removed from V and 0 bases from J, the gap between germline ends came to 8 bases. This CDR3 is built from 15 residues. Germline V gene sequence: CDR1 SGHTA, CDR2 FQGNSA. The chain's CDR3 is CASSFSRTNTGELFF. The CDR3 DNA reads as TGTGCCAGCAGCTTTTCCAGGACGAACACCGGGGAGCTGTTTTTT.

J is TRBJ2-5 and V is TRBV7-2, with D unresolved. The V gene's germline CDR1 is SGHTA and CDR2 FQGNSA. The V end lost 0 bases, the J end lost 6 bases, and 14 bases lay between the germline ends. This CDR3 region has 15 residues. The DNA of the CDR3 is TGTGCCAGCAGCTTAGCGACGGGTGCGCAACAGACCCAGTACTTC. This codes for CASSLATGAQQTQYF.

This sequence joins TRBV6-5 and TRBJ2-3; D perhaps matches TRBD2 (6 bases). This CDR3 contains 15 residues. The V and J ends lost 7 bases and 0 bases respectively, with 14 bases between them. Germline V gene lookup returns CDR1 MNHEY and CDR2 SVGAGI. Written as DNA, the CDR3 is TGTGCCAGCACCCGTAGCGGCGCTAGCACAGATACGCAGTATTTT. This translates into CASTRSGASTDTQYF.

The chain uses TRBV30 and TRBJ2-1; D assignment may be TRBD1 or TRBD2 (6 bases each). Trimming stripped 2 bases from V and 7 bases from J, with 18 bases between. CDR3 size: 15 residues. Germline-derived CDR1 and CDR2 are GTSNPN and SVGIG (reference sequence). The CDR3 region has the DNA TGTGCCTGGAGTAACACAGGGTTTGGGGGGAATGAGCAGTTCTTC. This gives the protein CAWSNTGFGGNEQFF.